The 8 T cell receptor beta chains in this list originate from one sample, sequenced in a study of T cells expressing NK-cell markers. Following a re-call of the 5' RACE reads, TCRdb has one entry per CDR3 protein and lacks DNA. The table counts about 430,000 distinct CDR3 sequences; 1.4% lies in the top ten. Input material: blood T cells: a sorted CD56 or NKG2C T cell subset, CD4+ or CD8+ T cells, or bulk PBMC T cells (not recorded which). These receptors all come from a woman aged 45-65 years in good health.

The V and J genes are TRBV5-1 and TRBJ2-2. The germline V gene has CDR1 SGHRS and CDR2 YFSETQ. CDR3 length: 14 residues. CDR3 amino acids: CASRLHINTGELFF.

The chain carries TRBV20-1 and TRBJ2-2; with no DNA, the TCRdb D assignment of TRBD1 cannot be verified. CDR1 is DFQATT, CDR2 SNEGSKA, per germline (reference sequence). CDR3 length: 16 amino acids. Here the CDR3 reads CSAPRQGAIATGELFF.

The chain carries TRBV7-8 and TRBJ2-5. The CDR3 is 15 amino acids. The V gene's germline CDR1 is SGHVS and CDR2 FQNEAQ. The CDR3 region is CASSPHWAGVGTQYF.

The gene calls are TRBV29-1 and TRBJ1-1; the D gene TCRdb calls, TRBD1, cannot be checked with no DNA. This CDR3 contains 14 residues. The germline V gene has CDR1 SQVTM and CDR2 ANQGSEA. This CDR3 reads CSVDLRGYGSEAFF.

The gene calls are TRBV20-1 and TRBJ2-1; TCRdb's D gene call, TRBD1, goes unchecked for lack of DNA. CDR1 is DFQATT, CDR2 SNEGSKA, per germline (reference sequence). CDR3 length: 14 residues. The CDR3 sequence: CSARVGTVSGEQFF.

The genes are TRBV30 and TRBJ1-1; as DNA is missing, the TRBD1 call by TCRdb cannot be tested. This CDR3 has 14 amino acids. The V gene's germline CDR1 is GTSNPN and CDR2 SVGIG (reference sequence). The CDR3 reads CAWSTGQLNTEAFF.

The chain links TRBV10-2 to TRBJ2-1; no DNA is available, so the TRBD1 call from TCRdb remains unchecked. Germline-derived CDR1 and CDR2 are WSHSY and SAAADI. The CDR3 totals 14 residues. CDR3 residues: CASQALQGYNEQFF.

The CDR3 reads CASSLGSGMFYEQYF. The chain couples TRBV5-1 to TRBJ2-7; as DNA is missing, the TRBD2 call by TCRdb cannot be tested. The CDR3 is made up of 15 amino acids. Germline loops: CDR1 SGHRS, CDR2 YFSETQ.